This T cell receptor (beta chain) was sequenced for a study of blood T cells in healthy people across ages. Study observations and caveats: It was the long-lived donors that had more naive CD4+ cells and higher diversity than aged donors.

The junction had 3 bases not matched to a gene; V was cut back by 3 bases and J by 4 bases. The CDR3 loop spans 15 amino acids. From germline, CDR1 is SGDLS and CDR2 YYNGEE. PCR was performed a second time for about 6 to 12 cycles using a sample-barcoded 5' primer and a J-beta primer mix. A single record per CDR3 protein comes from TCRdb applying MiXCR to the 5' RACE reads. Of 800,000 or so distinct CDR3 sequences listed, around two thirds were seen once; the top ten hold about 27%. Per individual sample, total RNA of at least 5.5 micrograms was extracted. Remarks on this clonotype: The target antigen is unknown.

This TCR derives from a man under 40 in good health. The rearrangement uses TRBV9 and TRBJ2-1; 11 bases map to TRBD2. The sample taken for sequencing was blood. The CDR3 DNA is TGTGCCAGCAGCGCCGGGACTAGCGGATACAATGAGCAGTTCTTC. This codes for CASSAGTSGYNEQFF. Looking up the rest from reference TRBV9 and TRBJ2-1 gives the full variable domain: DSGVTQTPKHLITATGQRVTLRCSPRSGDLSVYWYQQSLDQGLQFLIQYYNGEERAKGNILERFSAQQFPDLHSELNLSSLELGDSALYFCASSAGTSGYNEQFFGPGTRLTVL.